Given below is one T cell receptor beta chain in context. TCRdb fed the 5' RACE reads into MiXCR, producing one record per CDR3 protein. Of more than 600,000 distinct CDR3 sequences in the sample, around a sixth were seen once. Trimming took 4 bases from V and 3 from J, leaving 15 bases between them. Germline assignment: CDR1 DFQATT and CDR2 SNEGSKA (reference sequence). The CDR3 spans 14 residues. The data were taken from a study of identical twins. A further study also used this sample, focusing on T cells expressing NK-cell markers.

This sequence originates from a woman younger than 30 in good health. Sequenced sample: PBMCs. This chain joins TRBV20-1 and TRBJ2-5, with D possibly TRBD2 on 6 matching bases. CDR3 amino acids: CSAIDWGGEETQYF. The CDR3 DNA reads TGCAGTGCTATCGACTGGGGAGGAGAAGAGACCCAGTACTTC.